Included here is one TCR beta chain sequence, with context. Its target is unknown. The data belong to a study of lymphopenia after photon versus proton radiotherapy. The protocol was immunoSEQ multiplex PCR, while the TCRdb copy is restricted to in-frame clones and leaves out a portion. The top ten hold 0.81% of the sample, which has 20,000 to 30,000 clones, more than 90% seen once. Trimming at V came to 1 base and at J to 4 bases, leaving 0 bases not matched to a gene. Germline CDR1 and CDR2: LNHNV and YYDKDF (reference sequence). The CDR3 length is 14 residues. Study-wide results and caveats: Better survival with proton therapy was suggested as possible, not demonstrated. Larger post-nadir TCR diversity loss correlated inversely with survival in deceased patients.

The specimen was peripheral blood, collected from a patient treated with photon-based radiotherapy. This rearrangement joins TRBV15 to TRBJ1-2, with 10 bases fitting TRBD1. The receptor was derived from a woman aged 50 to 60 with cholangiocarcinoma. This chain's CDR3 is CATSRGDRGYGYTF. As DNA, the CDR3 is TGTGCCACCAGCAGAGGGGACAGGGGCTATGGCTACACCTTC.